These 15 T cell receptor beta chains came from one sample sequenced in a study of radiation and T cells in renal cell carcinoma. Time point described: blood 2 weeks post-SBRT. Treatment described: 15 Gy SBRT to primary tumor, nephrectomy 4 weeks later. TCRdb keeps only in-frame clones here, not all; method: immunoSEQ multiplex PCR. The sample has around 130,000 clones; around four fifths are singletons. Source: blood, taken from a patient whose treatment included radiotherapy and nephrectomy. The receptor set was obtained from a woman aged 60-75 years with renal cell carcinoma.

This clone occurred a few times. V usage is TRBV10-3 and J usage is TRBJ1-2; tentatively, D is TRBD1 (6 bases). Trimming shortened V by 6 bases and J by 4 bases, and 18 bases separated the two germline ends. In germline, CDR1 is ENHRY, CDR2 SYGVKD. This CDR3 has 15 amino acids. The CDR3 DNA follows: TGTGCCATCAGCCGGGACATACCCCGCCTCTATGGCTACACCTTC. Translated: CAISRDIPRLYGYTF.

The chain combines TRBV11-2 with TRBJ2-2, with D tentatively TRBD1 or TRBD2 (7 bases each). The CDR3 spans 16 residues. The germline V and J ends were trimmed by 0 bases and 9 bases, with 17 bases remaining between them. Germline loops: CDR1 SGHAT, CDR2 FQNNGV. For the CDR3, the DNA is TGTGCCAGCAGCTTAGAACTAGCGCGAGGGGGCCGGGAGCTGTTTTTT. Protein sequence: CASSLELARGGRELFF.

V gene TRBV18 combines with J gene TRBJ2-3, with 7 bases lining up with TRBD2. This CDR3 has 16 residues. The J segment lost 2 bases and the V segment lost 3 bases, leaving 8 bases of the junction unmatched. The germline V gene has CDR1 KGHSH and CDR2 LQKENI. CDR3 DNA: TGTGCCAGCTCACCCCCCGGACTAGGCCTCACAGATACGCAGTATTTT. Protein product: CASSPPGLGLTDTQYF.

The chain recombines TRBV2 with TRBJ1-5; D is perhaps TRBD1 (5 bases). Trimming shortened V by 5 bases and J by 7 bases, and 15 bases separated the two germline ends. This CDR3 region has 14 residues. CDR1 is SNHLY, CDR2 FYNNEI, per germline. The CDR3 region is CASSSPGQDQPQHF. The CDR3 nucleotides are TGTGCCAGCAGTTCGCCAGGGCAGGACCAGCCCCAGCATTTT. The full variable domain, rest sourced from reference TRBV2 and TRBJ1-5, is EPEVTQTPSHQVTQMGQEVILRCVPISNHLYFYWYRQILGQKVEFLVSFYNNEISEKSEIFDDQFSVERPDGSNFTLKIRSTKLEDSAMYFCASSSPGQDQPQHFGDGTRLSIL.

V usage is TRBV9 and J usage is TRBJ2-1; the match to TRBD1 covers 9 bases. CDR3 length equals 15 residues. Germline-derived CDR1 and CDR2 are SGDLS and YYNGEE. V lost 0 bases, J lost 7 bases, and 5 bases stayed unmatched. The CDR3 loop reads CASSVEGTGINEQFF. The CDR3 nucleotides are TGTGCCAGCAGCGTAGAGGGGACAGGGATTAATGAGCAGTTCTTC.

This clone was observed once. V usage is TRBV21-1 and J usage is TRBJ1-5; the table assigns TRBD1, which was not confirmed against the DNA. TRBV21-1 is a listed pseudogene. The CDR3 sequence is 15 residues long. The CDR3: CASTRTGNSNQPQHF. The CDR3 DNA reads TGTGCCAGCACCCGGACAGGGAATAGCAATCAGCCCCAGCATTTT.

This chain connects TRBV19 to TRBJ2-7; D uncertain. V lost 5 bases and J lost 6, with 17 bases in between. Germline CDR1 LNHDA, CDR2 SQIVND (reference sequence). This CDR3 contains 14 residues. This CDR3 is CASSAVLGPSEQYF. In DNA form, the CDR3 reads TGTGCCAGTAGTGCTGTCCTAGGGCCAAGCGAGCAGTACTTC.

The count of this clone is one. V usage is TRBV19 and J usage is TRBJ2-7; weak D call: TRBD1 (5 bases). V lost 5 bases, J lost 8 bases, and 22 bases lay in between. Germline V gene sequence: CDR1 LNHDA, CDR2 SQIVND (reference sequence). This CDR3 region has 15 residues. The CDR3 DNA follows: TGTGCCAGTAGTCGGTGGCAGGACACGACATTGAAGCAGTACTTC. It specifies CASSRWQDTTLKQYF.

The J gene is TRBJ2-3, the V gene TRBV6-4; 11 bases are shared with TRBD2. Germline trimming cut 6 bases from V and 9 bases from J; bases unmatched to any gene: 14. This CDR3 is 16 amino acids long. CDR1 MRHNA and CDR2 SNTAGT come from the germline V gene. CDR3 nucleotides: TGTGCCAGCAGGCCCGAACCCGGGACTAGCGGAGGCACGCAGTATTTT. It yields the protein CASRPEPGTSGGTQYF.

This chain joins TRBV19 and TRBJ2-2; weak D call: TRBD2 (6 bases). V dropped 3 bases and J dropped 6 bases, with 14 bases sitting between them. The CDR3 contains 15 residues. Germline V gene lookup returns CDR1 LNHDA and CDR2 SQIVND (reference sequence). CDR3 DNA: TGTGCCAGTAGTATTTCTAGCGAGAGGGCCGGGGAGCTGTTTTTT. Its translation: CASSISSERAGELFF.

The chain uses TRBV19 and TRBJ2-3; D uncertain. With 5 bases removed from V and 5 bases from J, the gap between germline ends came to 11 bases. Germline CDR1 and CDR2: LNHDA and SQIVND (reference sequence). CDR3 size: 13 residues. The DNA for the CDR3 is TGTGCCAGTAGTGCAGATAGGGAAGATACGCAGTATTTT. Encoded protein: CASSADREDTQYF.

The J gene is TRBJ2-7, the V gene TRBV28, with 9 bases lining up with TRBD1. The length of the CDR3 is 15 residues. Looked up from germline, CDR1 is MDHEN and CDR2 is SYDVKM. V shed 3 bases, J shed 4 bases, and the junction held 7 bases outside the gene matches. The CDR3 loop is CASSLSGTGRYEQYF. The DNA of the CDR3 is TGTGCCAGCAGTTTGTCCGGGACAGGGAGATACGAGCAGTACTTC.

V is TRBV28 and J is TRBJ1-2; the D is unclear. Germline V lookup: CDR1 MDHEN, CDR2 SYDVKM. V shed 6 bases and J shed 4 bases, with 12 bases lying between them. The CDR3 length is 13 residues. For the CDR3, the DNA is TGTGCCAGCAGAGACCCGAGGAGCTATGGCTACACCTTC. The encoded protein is CASRDPRSYGYTF.

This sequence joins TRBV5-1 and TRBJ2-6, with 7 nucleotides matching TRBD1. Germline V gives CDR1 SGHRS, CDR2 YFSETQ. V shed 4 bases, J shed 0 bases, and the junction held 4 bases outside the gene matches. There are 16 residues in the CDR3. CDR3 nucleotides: TGCGCCAGCAGCCGGGACAGCTCCTCTGGGGCCAACGTCCTGACTTTC. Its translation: CASSRDSSSGANVLTF.

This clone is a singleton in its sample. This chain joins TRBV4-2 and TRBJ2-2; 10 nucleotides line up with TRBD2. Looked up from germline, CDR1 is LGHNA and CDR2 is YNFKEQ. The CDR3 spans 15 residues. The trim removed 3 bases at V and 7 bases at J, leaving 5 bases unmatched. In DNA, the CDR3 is TGTGCCAGCAGCCAGGTACTAGCGGGAAGCGGGGAGCTGTTTTTT. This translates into CASSQVLAGSGELFF.